Given below is one T cell receptor beta chain in context. The target antigen is unknown. The data were obtained in a study of T cell responses to AZD1222 COVID-19 vaccine. Findings of the study overall: Vaccine-related CD4 TCRs covered spike, predominating at 160-218 and 743-854. Spike-specific TCR repertoires showed rising breadth and depth after two AZD1222 doses.

Method: immunoSEQ multiplex PCR; TCRdb's copy keeps in-frame clones and lacks some. Seen here are some 88,000 clones, 92% observed once, and the top ten hold approximately 5.2%. CDR1 is SGHNT, CDR2 YYREEE, per germline (reference sequence). Trimming pared 3 bases from V and 4 bases from J, leaving 13 bases between. This CDR3 comprises 14 residues. The chain employs TRBV5-4 and TRBJ1-1; D might be TRBD1 (6 bases). The TCR comes from an adult in good health. The sequencing here drew on peripheral blood, taken on day 0 of AZD1222 vaccination. In nucleotides, the CDR3 is TGTGCCAGCAGCTCATCAAACAGGGCCACTGAAGCTTTCTTT. Amino acid sequence: CASSSSNRATEAFF.